This record covers a single T cell receptor (beta chain). This entry belongs to a study of shared clonotypes between healthy human individuals. Researchers divided each subset's genomic DNA evenly across several immunoSEQ plates. The repertoire was sequenced with immunoSEQ multiplex PCR; TCRdb's copy has only in-frame clones and lacks some. The sample carries more than 2 million clones, approximately 96% recorded once. This CDR3 spans 13 amino acids. V was clipped by 6 bases and J by 5 bases; unmatched bases: 4. Germline-derived CDR1 and CDR2 are SGHRS and YFSETQ. The sample comprised naive CD4+ T cells sorted from blood. The subset here: CD45RA+ positively selected. The chain carries TRBV5-1 and TRBJ2-2, with 7 bases aligning to TRBD1. The source of this sequence is a man between 18 and 29 years old in good health. CDR3 DNA: TGCGCCAGCACCGGGACAGAGACCGGGGAGCTGTTTTTT. Amino acid sequence: CASTGTETGELFF.